This T cell receptor (beta chain) was retrieved from a study of identical twins. CDR3 length equals 17 residues. Trimming cost V 4 bases and J 0 bases, with 16 bases left between them. CDR1 is SGHVS and CDR2 is FNYEAQ in the germline V gene. With template switching, a universal primer site was added, and the cDNA carried unique molecular identifiers. A single record per CDR3 protein comes from TCRdb applying MiXCR to the 5' RACE reads. Among 400,000 to 650,000 distinct CDR3 sequences listed, approximately 22% were seen once. Separately, the same data were catalogued under a study of T cells expressing NK-cell markers.

The rearrangement links TRBV7-6 to TRBJ1-5; possibly TRBD1 for D (5 bases). The clonotype originates from a young woman in good health. Input material: CD4+ T cells sorted from blood. CDR3 sequence (DNA): TGTGCCAGCAGCTCGGGACCCACTCGGTATAGCAATCAGCCCCAGCATTTT. This encodes CASSSGPTRYSNQPQHF.